Listed below are T cell receptor beta chains from one sample, sequenced in a study of neurological immune-mediated disorders. TCRdb reprocessed the 5' RACE reads via MiXCR and lists one record per CDR3 protein. This table holds 35,000 to 45,000 distinct CDR3 sequences, roughly 3.1% found once. Sequencing was carried out using PBMCs. Every receptor here comes from a woman between 55 and 75 years old with multiple sclerosis. Each CDR3 is given with its conserved first and last residue. The order of the fields is J gene, CDR3 length, V gene, D gene, clone size, CDR3 protein, CDR3 DNA. The D gene is left open where the match is weak. Rows give clone size only sometimes, using once, few, many, or a class for an expanded clone.

>TRBJ2-7|15|TRBV7-9|TRBD1|many
CASSIGTGGSREQYF
TGTGCCAGCAGCATCGGGACAGGGGGCAGCCGGGAGCAGTACTTC
>TRBJ1-1|13|TRBV2|.|many
CASRGHLNTEAFF
TGTGCCAGCAGGGGACACCTGAACACTGAAGCTTTCTTT
>TRBJ1-1|13|TRBV20-1|.|many
CSAWLIGVSEAFF
TGCAGTGCCTGGCTTATCGGGGTATCTGAAGCTTTCTTT
>TRBJ2-6|15|TRBV2|.|many
CASQRLDSGANVLTF
TGTGCCAGCCAGCGCTTAGACAGTGGGGCCAACGTCCTGACTTTC
>TRBJ2-7|15|TRBV4-1|.|many
CASSQIPRGGYEQYF
TGCGCCAGCAGCCAAATCCCACGTGGGGGCTACGAGCAGTACTTC
>TRBJ1-2|14|TRBV14|TRBD1|few
CASSPQGGYYGYTF
TGTGCCAGCAGCCCGCAGGGGGGATACTATGGCTACACCTTC
>TRBJ2-2|14|TRBV29-1|TRBD1|medium-sized
CSVPDRVATGELFF
TGCAGCGTACCGGACAGGGTCGCCACCGGGGAGCTGTTTTTT
>TRBJ1-2|19|TRBV5-1|.|many
CASSLEVVSRWGSNYGYTF
TGCGCCAGCAGCTTGGAGGTGGTTTCGCGGTGGGGAAGCAACTATGGCTACACCTTC
>TRBJ1-6|15|TRBV6-6|.|many
CASSYVAGNNSPLHF
TGTGCCAGCAGTTACGTCGCCGGTAATAATTCACCCCTCCACTTT
>TRBJ2-3|13|TRBV28|.|many
CASSLTPTDTQYF
TGTGCCAGCAGTTTGACCCCCACAGATACGCAGTATTTT
>TRBJ1-5|13|TRBV20-1|.|few
CSALRTENKTQNF
TGCAGTGCCCTTCGGACAGAGAATAAGACCCAGAATTTT
>TRBJ2-5|15|TRBV7-2|.|many
CASSLVVSLVETQYF
TGTGCCAGCAGCTTAGTGGTCAGTCTGGTAGAGACCCAGTACTTC
>TRBJ2-7|15|TRBV20-1|.|many
CSASEGGPSRVEQYF
TGCAGTGCCTCTGAGGGGGGACCCTCCCGAGTCGAGCAGTACTTC
>TRBJ2-3|15|TRBV20-1|TRBD2|many
CSAGTGTIYEDTQYF
TGCAGTGCTGGGACCGGGACTATCTACGAAGATACGCAGTATTTT
>TRBJ1-1|15|TRBV19|.|many
CASRQGRAKNTEAFF
TGTGCCAGTAGGCAAGGACGGGCCAAGAACACTGAAGCTTTCTTT
>TRBJ2-2|14|TRBV6-5|TRBD1|many
CASSGSGQGRELFF
TGTGCCAGCAGTGGGTCGGGACAGGGGAGGGAGCTGTTTTTT
>TRBJ2-2|15|TRBV5-1|.|many
CASSADRRNTGELFF
TGCGCCAGCAGCGCGGACAGAAGAAACACCGGGGAGCTGTTTTTT
>TRBJ1-1|14|TRBV28|TRBD1|many
CASTPGQANTEAFF
TGTGCCAGCACCCCCGGACAGGCGAACACTGAAGCTTTCTTT
>TRBJ2-3|14|TRBV5-4|.|many
CASSLGRATDTQYF
TGTGCCAGCAGCTTGGGGCGAGCTACAGATACGCAGTATTTT
>TRBJ2-1|16|TRBV4-1|TRBD2|many
CASSLAGEVSYNEQFF
TGCGCCAGCAGCCTTGCGGGGGAAGTATCCTACAATGAGCAGTTCTTC
>TRBJ2-2|14|TRBV27|.|many
CASMGQLNTGELFF
TGTGCCAGCATGGGACAACTGAACACCGGGGAGCTGTTTTTT
>TRBJ2-2|12|TRBV5-1|.|many
CASSLNTGELFF
TGCGCCAGCAGCTTAAACACCGGGGAGCTGTTTTTT
>TRBJ2-7|15|TRBV5-1|.|many
CASSLVLADEQRQYF
TGCGCCAGCAGCTTGGTTTTGGCAGATGAGCAGCGGCAGTACTTC
>TRBJ1-1|15|TRBV7-8|.|many
CASSLATGLGTEAFF
TGTGCCAGCAGCTTAGCTACAGGGCTAGGAACTGAAGCTTTCTTT
>TRBJ1-1|14|TRBV25-1|.|many
CASSEYLGRAEAFF
TGTGCCAGCAGTGAATATCTAGGGCGCGCTGAAGCTTTCTTT
>TRBJ1-5|14|TRBV7-8|.|many
CASSRGDSNQPQHF
TGTGCCAGCAGCAGAGGGGATAGCAATCAGCCCCAGCATTTT
>TRBJ2-7|12|TRBV5-1|.|many
CASNGDYYEQYF
TGCGCCAGCAACGGAGACTACTACGAGCAGTACTTC
>TRBJ2-7|16|TRBV20-1|.|many
CSARERGQGNYYEQYF
TGCAGTGCTAGAGAAAGGGGCCAGGGGAACTACTACGAGCAGTACTTC
>TRBJ2-7|11|TRBV20-1|.|.
CTVPRSYEQYF
TGCACCGTGCCGCGGTCGTACGAGCAGTACTTC
>TRBJ1-2|15|TRBV6-5|.|many
CASSYLGGGANGYTF
TGTGCCAGCAGTTACCTCGGGGGGGGGGCTAATGGCTACACCTTC
>TRBJ2-5|13|TRBV12-3/TRBV12-4|.|many
CASRITGRETQYF
TGTGCCAGCAGGATTACAGGGAGAGAGACCCAGTACTTC
>TRBJ1-2|13|TRBV7-9|.|many
CASSLATEGSYTF
TGTGCCAGCAGCTTAGCAACGGAGGGATCCTACACCTTC
>TRBJ2-7|16|TRBV12-3/TRBV12-4|TRBD2|many
CASSLRGGTSVVEQYF
TGTGCCAGCAGTTTAAGGGGAGGGACTAGCGTGGTCGAGCAGTACTTC
>TRBJ1-2|13|TRBV6-1|TRBD1|many
CASSGGQGAGYTF
TGTGCCAGCAGTGGAGGACAGGGAGCTGGCTACACCTTC
>TRBJ2-7|15|TRBV7-2|TRBD1|many
CASSSRGPHTYEQYF
TGTGCCAGCAGCTCGAGGGGGCCCCACACCTACGAGCAGTACTTC
>TRBJ2-5|16|TRBV5-1|.|medium-sized
CASSLVGASWKETQYF
TGCGCCAGCAGCTTGGTGGGTGCCAGTTGGAAGGAGACCCAGTACTTC
>TRBJ1-6|15|TRBV20-1|.|many
CSARSPIRLNSPLHF
TGCAGTGCTAGATCCCCAATCCGTCTAAATTCACCCCTACACTTT
>TRBJ2-5|15|TRBV25-1|.|many
CASSKQGTLPVSQYF
TGTGCCAGCAGTAAGCAGGGGACCCTCCCCGTATCCCAGTACTTC
>TRBJ1-4|15|TRBV4-1|.|many
CASSGSSGTNEKLFF
TGCGCCAGCAGTGGGTCATCTGGGACTAATGAAAAACTGTTTTTT
>TRBJ2-1|15|TRBV7-2|TRBD1|many
CASSPTRDRSNEQFF
TGTGCCAGCAGTCCTACCCGGGACAGAAGCAATGAGCAGTTCTTC